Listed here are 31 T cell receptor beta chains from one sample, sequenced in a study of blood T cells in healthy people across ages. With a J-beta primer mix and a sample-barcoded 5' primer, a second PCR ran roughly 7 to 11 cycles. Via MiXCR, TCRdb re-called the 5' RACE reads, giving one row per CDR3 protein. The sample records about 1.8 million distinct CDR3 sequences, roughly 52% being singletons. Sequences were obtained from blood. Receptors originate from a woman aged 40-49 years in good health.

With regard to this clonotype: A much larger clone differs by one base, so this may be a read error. The DNA of the CDR3 is TGTGCCAGCAGCTTATTAGGGGTCGAGCTGTACTTC. Encoded protein: CASSLLGVELYF. The gene calls are TRBV7-2 and TRBJ2-5; tentatively, D is TRBD1 (5 bases). The germline V and J ends were trimmed by 2 bases and 13 bases, with 14 bases remaining between them. CDR3 size: 12 residues. The V gene's germline CDR1 is SGHTA and CDR2 FQGNSA.

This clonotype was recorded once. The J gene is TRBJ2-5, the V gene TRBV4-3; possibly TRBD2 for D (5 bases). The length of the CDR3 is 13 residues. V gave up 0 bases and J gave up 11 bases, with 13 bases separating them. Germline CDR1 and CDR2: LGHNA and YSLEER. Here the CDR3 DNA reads TGCGCCAGCAGCCAAGAACTAGTCAATGAGCAGTACTTC. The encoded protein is CASSQELVNEQYF.

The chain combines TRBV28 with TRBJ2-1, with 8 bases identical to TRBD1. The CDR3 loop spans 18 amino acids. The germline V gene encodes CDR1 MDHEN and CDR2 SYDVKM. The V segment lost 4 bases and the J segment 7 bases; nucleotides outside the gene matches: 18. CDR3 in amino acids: CASSSPTLGRGLGNEQFF. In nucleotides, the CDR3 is TGTGCCAGCAGTTCACCTACCTTGGGCAGGGGGCTCGGAAATGAGCAGTTCTTC. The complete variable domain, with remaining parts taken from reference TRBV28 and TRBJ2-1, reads DVKVTQSSRYLVKRTGEKVFLECVQDMDHENMFWYRQDPGLGLRLIYFSYDVKMKEKGDIPEGYSVSREKKERFSLILESASTNQTSMYLCASSSPTLGRGLGNEQFFGPGTRLTVL.

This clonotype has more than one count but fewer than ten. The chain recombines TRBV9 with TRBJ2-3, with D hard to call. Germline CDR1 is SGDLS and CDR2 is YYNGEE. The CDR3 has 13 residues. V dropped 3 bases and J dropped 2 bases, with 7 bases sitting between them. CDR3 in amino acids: CASSETVTDTQYF. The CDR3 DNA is TGTGCCAGCAGCGAGACCGTCACAGATACGCAGTATTTT.

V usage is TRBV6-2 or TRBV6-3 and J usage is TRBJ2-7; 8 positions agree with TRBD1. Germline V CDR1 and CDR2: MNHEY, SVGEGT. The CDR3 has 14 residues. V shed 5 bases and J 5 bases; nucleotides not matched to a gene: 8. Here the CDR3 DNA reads TGTGCCAGCAGTCAACAGGACAGGGCCAACGAGCAGTACTTC. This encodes CASSQQDRANEQYF.

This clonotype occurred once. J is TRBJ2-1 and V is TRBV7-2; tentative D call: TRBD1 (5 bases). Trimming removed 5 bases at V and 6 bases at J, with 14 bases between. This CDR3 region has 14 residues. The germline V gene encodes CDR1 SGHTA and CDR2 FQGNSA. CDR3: CASSAPRGGNEQFF. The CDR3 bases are TGTGCCAGCAGCGCCCCTAGGGGTGGCAATGAGCAGTTCTTC.

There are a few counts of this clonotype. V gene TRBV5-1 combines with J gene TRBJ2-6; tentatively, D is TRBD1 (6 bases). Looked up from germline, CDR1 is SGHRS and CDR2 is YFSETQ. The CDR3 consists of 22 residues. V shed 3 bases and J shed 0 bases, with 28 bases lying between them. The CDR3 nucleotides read TGCGCCAGCAGCTCTTGGACAGTCGGCCGTCGGCCTTTTAGCTCTGGGGCCAACGTCCTGACTTTC. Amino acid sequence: CASSSWTVGRRPFSSGANVLTF. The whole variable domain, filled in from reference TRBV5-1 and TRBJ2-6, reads KAGVTQTPRYLIKTRGQQVTLSCSPISGHRSVSWYQQTPGQGLQFLFEYFSETQRNKGNFPGRFSGRQFSNSRSEMNVSTLELGDSALYLCASSSWTVGRRPFSSGANVLTFGAGSRLTVL.

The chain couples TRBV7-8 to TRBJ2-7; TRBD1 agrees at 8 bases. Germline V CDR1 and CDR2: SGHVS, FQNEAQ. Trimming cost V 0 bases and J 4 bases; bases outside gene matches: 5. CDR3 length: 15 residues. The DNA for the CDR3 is TGTGCCAGCAGCTTAGCCCGCGGACAGGGATACGAGCAGTACTTC. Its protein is CASSLARGQGYEQYF.

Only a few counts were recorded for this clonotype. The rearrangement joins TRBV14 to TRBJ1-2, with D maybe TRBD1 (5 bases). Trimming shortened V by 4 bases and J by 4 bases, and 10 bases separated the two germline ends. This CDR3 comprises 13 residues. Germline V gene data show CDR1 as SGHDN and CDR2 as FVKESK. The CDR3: CASSLRQTYGYTF. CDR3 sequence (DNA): TGTGCCAGCAGCCTTCGACAGACCTATGGCTACACCTTC.

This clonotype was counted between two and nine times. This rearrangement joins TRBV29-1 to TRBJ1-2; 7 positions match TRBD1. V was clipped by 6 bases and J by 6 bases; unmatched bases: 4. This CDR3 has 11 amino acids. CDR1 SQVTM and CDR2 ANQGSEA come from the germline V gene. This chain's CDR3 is CSVGQSDGYTF. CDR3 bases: TGCAGCGTGGGACAGTCTGATGGCTACACCTTC.

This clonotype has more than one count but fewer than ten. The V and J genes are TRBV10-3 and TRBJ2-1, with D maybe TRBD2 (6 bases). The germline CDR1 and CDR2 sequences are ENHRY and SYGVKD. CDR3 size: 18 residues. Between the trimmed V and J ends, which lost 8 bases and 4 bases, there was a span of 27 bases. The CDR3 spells CAISAVIGLRGLYNEQFF. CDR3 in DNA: TGTGCCATCTCGGCAGTGATAGGACTTCGGGGGTTATACAATGAGCAGTTCTTC.

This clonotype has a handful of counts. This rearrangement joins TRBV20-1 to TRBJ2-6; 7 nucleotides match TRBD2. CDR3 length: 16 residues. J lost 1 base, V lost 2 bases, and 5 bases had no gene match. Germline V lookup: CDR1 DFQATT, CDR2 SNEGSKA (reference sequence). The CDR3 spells CSARPSGRSGANVLTF. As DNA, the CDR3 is TGCAGTGCTAGACCTAGCGGTAGGTCTGGGGCCAACGTCCTGACTTTC.

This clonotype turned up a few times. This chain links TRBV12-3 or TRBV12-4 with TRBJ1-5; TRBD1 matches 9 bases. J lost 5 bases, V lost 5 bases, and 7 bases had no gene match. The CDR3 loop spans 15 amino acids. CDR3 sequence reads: CASSPGQGSDQPQHF. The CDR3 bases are TGTGCCAGCAGTCCGGGACAGGGCTCGGATCAGCCCCAGCATTTT.

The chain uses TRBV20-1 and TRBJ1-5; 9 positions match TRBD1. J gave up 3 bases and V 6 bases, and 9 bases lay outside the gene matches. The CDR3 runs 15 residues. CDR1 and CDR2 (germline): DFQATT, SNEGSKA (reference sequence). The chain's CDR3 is CSARTGQGNNQPQHF. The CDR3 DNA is TGCAGTGCCCGAACGGGACAGGGTAACAATCAGCCCCAGCATTTT.

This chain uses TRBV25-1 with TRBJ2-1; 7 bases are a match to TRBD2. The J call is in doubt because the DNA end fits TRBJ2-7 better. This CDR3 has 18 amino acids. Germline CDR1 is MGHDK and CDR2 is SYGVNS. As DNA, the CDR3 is TGTGCCAGCAGTGTTTCTAGCGGAACCGAATTCTCCTACAATGAGCAGTACTTC. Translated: CASSVSSGTEFSYNEQYF.

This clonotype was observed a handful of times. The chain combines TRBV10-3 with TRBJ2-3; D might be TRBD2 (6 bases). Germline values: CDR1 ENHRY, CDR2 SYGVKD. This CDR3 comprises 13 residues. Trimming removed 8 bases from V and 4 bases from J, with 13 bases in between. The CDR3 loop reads CAISGGESDTQYF. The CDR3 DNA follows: TGTGCCATCTCCGGAGGGGAATCAGATACGCAGTATTTT.

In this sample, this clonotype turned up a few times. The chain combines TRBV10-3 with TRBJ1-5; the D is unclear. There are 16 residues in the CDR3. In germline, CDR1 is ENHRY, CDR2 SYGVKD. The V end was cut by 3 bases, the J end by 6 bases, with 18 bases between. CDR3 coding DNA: TGTGCCATCAGTGATCCGGACCTCCCTAGGCGTCAGCCCCAGCATTTT. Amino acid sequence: CAISDPDLPRRQPQHF.

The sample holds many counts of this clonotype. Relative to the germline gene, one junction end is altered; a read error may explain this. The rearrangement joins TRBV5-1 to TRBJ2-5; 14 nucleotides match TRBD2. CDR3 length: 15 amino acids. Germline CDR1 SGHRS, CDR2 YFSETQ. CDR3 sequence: CASSSGTSGGETQYF. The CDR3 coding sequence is TGTGCCAGCAGCTCCGGGACTAGCGGGGGAGAGACCCAGTACTTC.

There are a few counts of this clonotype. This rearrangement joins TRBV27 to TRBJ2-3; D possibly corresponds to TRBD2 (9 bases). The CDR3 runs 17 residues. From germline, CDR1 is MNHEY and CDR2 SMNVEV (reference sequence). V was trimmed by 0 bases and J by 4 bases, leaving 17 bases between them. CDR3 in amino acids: CASSLSSGGGGADTQYF. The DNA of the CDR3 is TGTGCCAGCAGTTTATCGTCAGGGGGCGGGGGGGCAGATACGCAGTATTTT.

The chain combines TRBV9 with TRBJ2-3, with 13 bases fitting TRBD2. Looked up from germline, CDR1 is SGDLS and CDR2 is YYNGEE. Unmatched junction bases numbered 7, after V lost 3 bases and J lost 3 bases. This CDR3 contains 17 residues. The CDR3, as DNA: TGTGCCAGCAGCGAGCCCACGGGACTAGCGGGGACAGATACGCAGTATTTT. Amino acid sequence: CASSEPTGLAGTDTQYF.

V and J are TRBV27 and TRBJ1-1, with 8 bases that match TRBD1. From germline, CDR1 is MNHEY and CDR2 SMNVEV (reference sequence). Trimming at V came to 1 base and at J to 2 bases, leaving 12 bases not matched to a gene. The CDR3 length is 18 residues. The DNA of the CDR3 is TGTGCCAGCAGTTTATACCGGACAGGGCGCCGAAGTAACACTGAAGCTTTCTTT. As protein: CASSLYRTGRRSNTEAFF.

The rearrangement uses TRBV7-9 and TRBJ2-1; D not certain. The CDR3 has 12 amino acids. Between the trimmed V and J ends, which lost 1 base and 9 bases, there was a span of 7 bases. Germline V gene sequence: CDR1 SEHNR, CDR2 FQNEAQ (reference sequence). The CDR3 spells CASSLESGEQFF. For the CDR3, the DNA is TGTGCCAGCAGCTTAGAGTCAGGTGAGCAGTTCTTC. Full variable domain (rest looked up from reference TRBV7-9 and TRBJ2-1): DTGVSQNPRHKITKRGQNVTFRCDPISEHNRLYWYRQTLGQGPEFLTYFQNEAQLEKSRLLSDRFSAERPKGSFSTLEIQRTEQGDSAMYLCASSLESGEQFFGPGTRLTVL.

The CDR3 DNA reads TGTGCCAGCAGTCACCCCCCCCTAGCGGCGTACCAAGAGACCCAGTACTTC. Its protein product is CASSHPPLAAYQETQYF. This chain connects TRBV28 to TRBJ2-5; 7 bases agree with TRBD2. Germline assignment: CDR1 MDHEN and CDR2 SYDVKM. This CDR3 is built from 17 residues. J lost 0 bases, V lost 5 bases, and 12 bases had no gene match.

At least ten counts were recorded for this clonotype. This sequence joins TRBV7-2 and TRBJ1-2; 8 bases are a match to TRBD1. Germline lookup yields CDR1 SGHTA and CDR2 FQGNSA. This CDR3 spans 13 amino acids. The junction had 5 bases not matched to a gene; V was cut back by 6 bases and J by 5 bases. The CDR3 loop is CASRDRVQYGYTF. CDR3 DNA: TGTGCCAGCAGGGACAGGGTCCAATATGGCTACACCTTC.

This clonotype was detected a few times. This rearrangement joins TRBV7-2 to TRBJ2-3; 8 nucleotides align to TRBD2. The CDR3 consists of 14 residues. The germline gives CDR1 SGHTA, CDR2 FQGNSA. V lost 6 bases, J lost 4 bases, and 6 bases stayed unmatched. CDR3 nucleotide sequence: TGTGCCAGCAGTCTAAGACTAGCGTCAGATACGCAGTATTTT. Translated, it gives CASSLRLASDTQYF.

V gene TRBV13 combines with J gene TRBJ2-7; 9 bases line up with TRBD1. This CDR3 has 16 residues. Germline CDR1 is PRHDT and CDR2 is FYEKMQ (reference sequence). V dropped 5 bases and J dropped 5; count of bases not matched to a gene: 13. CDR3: CASSDNPGQGSDEQYF. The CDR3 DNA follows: TGTGCCAGCAGCGACAACCCGGGACAGGGATCTGACGAGCAGTACTTC.

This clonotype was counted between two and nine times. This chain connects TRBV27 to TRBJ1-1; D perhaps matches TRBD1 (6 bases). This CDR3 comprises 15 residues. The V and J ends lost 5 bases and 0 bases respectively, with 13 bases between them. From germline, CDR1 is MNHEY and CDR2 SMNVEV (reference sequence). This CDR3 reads CASSPQQGLNTEAFF. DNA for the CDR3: TGTGCCAGCAGTCCCCAACAGGGACTGAACACTGAAGCTTTCTTT.

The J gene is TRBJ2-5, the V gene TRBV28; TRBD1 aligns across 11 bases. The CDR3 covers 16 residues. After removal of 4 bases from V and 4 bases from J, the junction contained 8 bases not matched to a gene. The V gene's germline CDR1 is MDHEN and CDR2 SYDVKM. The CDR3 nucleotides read TGTGCCAGCAGTTCCACCGGGACAGGGGGACGAGAGACCCAGTACTTC. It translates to CASSSTGTGGRETQYF.

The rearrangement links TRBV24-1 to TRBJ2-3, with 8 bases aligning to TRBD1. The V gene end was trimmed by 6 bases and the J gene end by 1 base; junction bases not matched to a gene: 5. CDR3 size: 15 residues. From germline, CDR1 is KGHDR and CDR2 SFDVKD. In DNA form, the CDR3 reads TGTGCCACCAGTCGGGGGACAGGTGGCACAGATACGCAGTATTTT. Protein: CATSRGTGGTDTQYF.

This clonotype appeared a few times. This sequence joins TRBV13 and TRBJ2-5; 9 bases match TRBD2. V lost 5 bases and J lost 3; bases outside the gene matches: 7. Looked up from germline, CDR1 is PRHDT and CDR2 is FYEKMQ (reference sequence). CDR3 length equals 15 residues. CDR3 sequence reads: CASSARVAGEETQYF. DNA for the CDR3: TGTGCCAGCAGCGCCCGGGTAGCGGGGGAAGAGACCCAGTACTTC.

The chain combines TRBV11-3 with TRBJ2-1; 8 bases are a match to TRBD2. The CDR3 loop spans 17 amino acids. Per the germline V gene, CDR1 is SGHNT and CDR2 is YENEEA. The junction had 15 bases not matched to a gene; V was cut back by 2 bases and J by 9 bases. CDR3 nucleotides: TGTGCCAGCAGCTTAACGGGGCTAGCGGGCCATACCGGTGAGCAGTTCTTC. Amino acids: CASSLTGLAGHTGEQFF.